These 19 T cell receptor beta chains were all obtained from the same sample, sequenced in a study of CD8 T cells in Susac syndrome. It was with random hexamers that roughly 0.5 to 1 ug RNA was reverse transcribed. Using its own MiXCR run on the immunoSEQ multiplex PCR reads, TCRdb lists one record per CDR3 protein. The data contain around 300,000 distinct CDR3 sequences, approximately 90% of them singletons. Input material: CD4+ T cells from PBMCs. All receptors derive from a human donor with multiple sclerosis.

This chain uses TRBV7-2 with TRBJ2-7; TRBD1 agrees at 7 bases. Trimming removed 5 bases from V and 2 bases from J; junction bases left unmatched: 6. Germline V CDR1 and CDR2: SGHTA, FQGNSA. This CDR3 contains 14 residues. The CDR3 loop is CASSLDRAAYEQYF. The CDR3 coding sequence is TGTGCCAGCAGCCTTGACAGGGCTGCCTACGAGCAGTACTTC.

The chain's CDR3 is CASSPIGPLQSRETQYF. The CDR3 DNA follows: TGTGCCAGCAGCCCAATAGGACCCCTGCAGTCTAGGGAGACCCAGTACTTC. V and J are TRBV11-2 and TRBJ2-5; D gene ambiguous. The germline V gene encodes CDR1 SGHAT and CDR2 FQNNGV. V lost 5 bases, J lost 5 bases, and 24 bases lay in between. The CDR3 spans 17 residues.

The V and J genes are TRBV24-1 and TRBJ2-1, with 9 positions matching TRBD1. Trimming cost V 5 bases and J 3 bases; bases outside gene matches: 7. This CDR3 region has 16 residues. Germline V gene data show CDR1 as KGHDR and CDR2 as SFDVKD. DNA for the CDR3: TGTGCCACCAGTGTCCCAGGGACAGGGAGCTACAATGAGCAGTTCTTC. Translation gives CATSVPGTGSYNEQFF.

This chain joins TRBV6-2 or TRBV6-3 and TRBJ1-2, with TRBD1 as a possible D gene (5 bases). In germline, CDR1 is MNHEY, CDR2 SVGEGT. This CDR3 has 13 residues. Trimming shortened V by 4 bases and J by 1 base, and 7 bases separated the two germline ends. The CDR3: CASSSTDNYGYTF. The CDR3 DNA is TGTGCCAGCAGTTCGACAGATAACTATGGCTACACCTTC.

The chain recombines TRBV20-1 with TRBJ2-1; D uncertain. The CDR3 length is 10 residues. The V end lost 6 bases, the J end lost 7 bases, and 7 bases lay between the germline ends. From germline, CDR1 is DFQATT and CDR2 SNEGSKA (reference sequence). Written as DNA, the CDR3 is TGCAGTGCAAGAATAAATGAGCAGTTCTTC. Residues: CSARINEQFF.

In this sample, this clonotype turned up once. In DNA form, the CDR3 reads TGTGCCAGCAGTTCGGGCCCCCTTGAAGCTTTCTTT. It encodes CASSSGPLEAFF. The V gene is TRBV28, the J gene TRBJ1-1; D is undetermined. The germline gives CDR1 MDHEN, CDR2 SYDVKM. The germline V and J ends were trimmed by 4 bases and 7 bases, with 10 bases remaining between them. This CDR3 comprises 12 residues.

This clonotype was seen a single time. The chain joins TRBV7-6 to TRBJ1-1, with D hard to call. This CDR3 has 13 amino acids. Germline V gene sequence: CDR1 SGHVS, CDR2 FNYEAQ. Trimming shortened V by 4 bases and J by 5 bases, and 11 bases separated the two germline ends. The CDR3, as DNA: TGTGCCAGCAGCTCCCCGGACGGTACTGAAGCTTTCTTT. Translated, it gives CASSSPDGTEAFF.

The chain uses TRBV18 and TRBJ2-7, with 7 nucleotides matching TRBD2. Germline CDR1 reads KGHSH; CDR2 reads LQKENI. This CDR3 comprises 15 residues. The trim removed 2 bases at V and 1 base at J, leaving 5 bases unmatched. The CDR3 DNA reads as TGTGCCAGCTCACCAGCGGGGGTGGCGTCCTACGAGCAGTACTTC. Translation: CASSPAGVASYEQYF.

This rearrangement joins TRBV5-1 to TRBJ2-6; no firm D call. V dropped 0 bases and J dropped 3 bases, with 10 bases sitting between them. The germline gives CDR1 SGHRS, CDR2 YFSETQ. CDR3 length: 16 residues. The CDR3 DNA is TGCGCCAGCAGCTTGGCCATGGGCAGTGGGGCCAACGTCCTGACTTTC. Its translation is CASSLAMGSGANVLTF.

The V call is TRBV4-1, the J call TRBJ2-2; no reliable D call. V was clipped by 1 base and J by 6 bases, with 12 bases between them. CDR1 is MGHRA, CDR2 YSYEKL, per germline. This CDR3 has 15 amino acids. DNA for the CDR3: TGCGCCAGCAGCCAAGCCGGACGGAGATCCGGGGAGCTGTTTTTT. Translation: CASSQAGRRSGELFF.

This sequence joins TRBV20-1 and TRBJ2-7, with 10 positions matching TRBD2. Germline V gene lookup returns CDR1 DFQATT and CDR2 SNEGSKA (reference sequence). CDR3 size: 14 residues. Germline trimming cut 3 bases from V and 3 bases from J; bases unmatched to any gene: 5. The CDR3 is CSASPGLAFYEQYF. The CDR3 nucleotides are TGCAGTGCTAGCCCGGGACTAGCGTTCTACGAGCAGTACTTC.

Points on this clonotype: At one end, the junction sequence differs from germline, possibly due to a read error. The chain joins TRBV19 to TRBJ2-7; 8 bases align to TRBD2. Per the germline V gene, CDR1 is LNHDA and CDR2 is SQIVND (reference sequence). The CDR3 sequence is 14 residues long. The CDR3 bases are TGTGCCAGTAGTCCTGGGGGACTAGTCTACGAGCAATACTTC. Protein product: CASSPGGLVYEQYF.

V and J are TRBV29-1 and TRBJ1-6; perhaps TRBD1 as D (5 bases). This CDR3 has 12 residues. V shed 4 bases and J shed 10 bases, with 11 bases lying between them. Germline CDR1 SQVTM, CDR2 ANQGSEA. This CDR3 is CSVGAGGSPLHF. In nucleotides, the CDR3 is TGCAGCGTTGGGGCCGGGGGGTCACCCCTCCACTTT.

V usage is TRBV5-1 and J usage is TRBJ1-1; 8 nucleotides align to TRBD1. CDR1 and CDR2 from the germline V gene are SGHRS and YFSETQ. The CDR3 length is 15 residues. J lost 11 bases, V lost 2 bases, and 14 bases had no gene match. The CDR3 nucleotides are TGCGCCAGCAGCTTCTCAGGGGGCGAGGGATACGCGGCTTTCTTT. The encoded protein is CASSFSGGEGYAAFF.

The chain recombines TRBV7-8 with TRBJ2-1; D is possibly TRBD2 (6 bases). CDR1 is SGHVS, CDR2 FQNEAQ, per germline. CDR3 length equals 16 residues. With 5 bases removed from V and 0 bases from J, the gap between germline ends came to 14 bases. CDR3 region: CASSPPDGSSYNEQFF. As DNA, the CDR3 is TGTGCCAGCAGCCCTCCGGACGGGAGCTCCTACAATGAGCAGTTCTTC.

The CDR3 DNA is TGTGCTAGTGGTTTGGGACAGCGGTCCCAAGAGACCCAGTACTTC. This sequence encodes CASGLGQRSQETQYF. This rearrangement joins TRBV12-5 to TRBJ2-5, with D possibly being TRBD1 or TRBD2 (5 bases each). CDR3 length: 15 residues. Per germline, CDR1 LGHNT and CDR2 FRNRAP. V was shortened by 1 base and J by 1 base, with 10 bases between the two germline ends.

The V gene is TRBV5-1, the J gene TRBJ1-5, with TRBD1 matching 7 bases. Trimming removed 0 bases from V and 7 bases from J; junction bases left unmatched: 4. The CDR3 is 14 residues long. The germline V gene has CDR1 SGHRS and CDR2 YFSETQ. The CDR3 sequence: CASSLAGGTQPQHF. The CDR3 DNA reads as TGCGCCAGCAGCTTGGCAGGGGGTACCCAGCCCCAGCATTTT.

The J gene is TRBJ2-1, the V gene TRBV30; 12 bases fit TRBD2. Germline assignment: CDR1 GTSNPN and CDR2 SVGIG (reference sequence). The CDR3 length is 16 residues. The J segment lost 3 bases and the V segment lost 3 bases, leaving 6 bases of the junction unmatched. The CDR3 is CAWRSTSGGRYNEQFF. The CDR3 nucleotides read TGTGCCTGGAGGAGCACTAGCGGGGGGCGCTACAATGAGCAGTTCTTC.

The chain is built from TRBV7-2 and TRBJ1-5; 7 bases map to TRBD1. CDR3 size: 14 residues. V lost 5 bases to trimming and J lost 6 bases; unmatched junction nucleotides: 7. The V gene's germline CDR1 is SGHTA and CDR2 FQGNSA. The CDR3 is CASSLRQGAQPQHF. CDR3 sequence (DNA): TGTGCCAGCAGCCTTAGACAGGGAGCTCAGCCCCAGCATTTT.